Following are 2 T cell receptor beta chains from one sample sequenced in a study of blood T cell repertoires in COVID-19. Clones were read by immunoSEQ multiplex PCR, and TCRdb kept only the in-frame ones, dropping some. This table has approximately 280,000 clones, around nine tenths appearing once. The sample was PBMCs or T cells enriched from blood (not recorded which). Source of these receptors: a young woman who had recovered from COVID-19.

A few counts support this clone. V usage is TRBV11-2 and J usage is TRBJ1-1; 7 bases align to TRBD1. The CDR3 is 16 amino acids. V dropped 1 base and J dropped 7; count of bases not matched to a gene: 12. In germline, CDR1 is SGHAT, CDR2 FQNNGV. The CDR3: CASSLVPKAGGDEAFF. The CDR3 DNA is TGTGCCAGCAGCTTAGTACCAAAGGCAGGGGGTGATGAAGCTTTCTTT.

This chain links TRBV27 with TRBJ1-6; TRBD1 is a possible D gene (5 bases). The CDR3 is 14 residues long. CDR1 is MNHEY, CDR2 SMNVEV, per germline (reference sequence). V was cut by 4 bases and J by 4 bases, with 8 bases left in between. The CDR3 spells CASSWGGYNSPLHF. As DNA, the CDR3 is TGTGCCAGCAGTTGGGGGGGATATAATTCACCCCTCCACTTT.